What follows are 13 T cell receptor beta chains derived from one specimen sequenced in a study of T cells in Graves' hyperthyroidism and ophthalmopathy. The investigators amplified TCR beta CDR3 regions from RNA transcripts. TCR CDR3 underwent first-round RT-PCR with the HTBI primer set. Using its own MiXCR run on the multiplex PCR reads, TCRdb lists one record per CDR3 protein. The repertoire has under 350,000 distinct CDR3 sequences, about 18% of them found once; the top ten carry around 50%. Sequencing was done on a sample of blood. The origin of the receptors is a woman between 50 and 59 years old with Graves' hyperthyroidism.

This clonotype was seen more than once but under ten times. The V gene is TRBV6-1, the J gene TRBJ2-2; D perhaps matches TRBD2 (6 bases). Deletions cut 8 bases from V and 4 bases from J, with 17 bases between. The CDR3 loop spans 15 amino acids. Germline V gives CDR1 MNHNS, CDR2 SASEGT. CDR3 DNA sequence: TGTGCCAGCGGGGGGTCGGGGGTTAGCACCGGGGAGCTGTTTTTT. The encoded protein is CASGGSGVSTGELFF.

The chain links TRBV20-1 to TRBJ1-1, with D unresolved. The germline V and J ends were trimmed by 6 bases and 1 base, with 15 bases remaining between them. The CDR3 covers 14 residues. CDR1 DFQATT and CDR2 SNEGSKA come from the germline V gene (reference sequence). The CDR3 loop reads CSATPPWANTEAFF. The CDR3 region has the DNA TGCAGTGCCACCCCACCCTGGGCGAACACTGAAGCTTTCTTT.

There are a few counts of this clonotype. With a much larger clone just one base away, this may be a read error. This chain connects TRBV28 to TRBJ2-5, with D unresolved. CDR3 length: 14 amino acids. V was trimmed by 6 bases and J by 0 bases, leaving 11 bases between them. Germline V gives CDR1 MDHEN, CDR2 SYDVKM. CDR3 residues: CASSNHPYQETQYF. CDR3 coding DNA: TGTGCCAGCAGCAATCACCCGTACCAAGAGACCCAGTACTTC. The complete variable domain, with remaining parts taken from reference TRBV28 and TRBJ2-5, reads DVKVTQSSRYLVKRTGEKVFLECVQDMDHENMFWYRQDPGLGLRLIYFSYDVKMKEKGDIPEGYSVSREKKERFSLILESASTNQTSMYLCASSNHPYQETQYFGPGTRLLVL.

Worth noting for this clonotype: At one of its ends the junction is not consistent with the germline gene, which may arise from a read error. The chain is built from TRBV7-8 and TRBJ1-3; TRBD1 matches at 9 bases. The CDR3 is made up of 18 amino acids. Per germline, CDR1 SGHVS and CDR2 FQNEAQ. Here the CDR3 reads CASSLFTGGLLSGDTIYF. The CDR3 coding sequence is TGTGCCAGCAGCCTTTTTACAGGGGGCTTACTGTCTGGAGACACCATATATTTT.

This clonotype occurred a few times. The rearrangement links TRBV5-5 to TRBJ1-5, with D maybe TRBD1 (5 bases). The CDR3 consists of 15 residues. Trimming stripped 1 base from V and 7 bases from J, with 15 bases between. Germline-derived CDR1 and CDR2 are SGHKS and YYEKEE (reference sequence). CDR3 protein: CASSLSDPRVQPQHF. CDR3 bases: TGTGCCAGCAGCTTGTCTGACCCCAGGGTACAGCCCCAGCATTTT.

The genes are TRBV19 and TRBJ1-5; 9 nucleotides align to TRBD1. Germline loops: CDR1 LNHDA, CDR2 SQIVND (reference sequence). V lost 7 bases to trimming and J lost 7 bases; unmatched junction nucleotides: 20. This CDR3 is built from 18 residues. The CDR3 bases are TGTGCCAGTAAGAGTGTGCATCTGACAGGGGGGATGGGCCAGCCCCAGCATTTT. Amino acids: CASKSVHLTGGMGQPQHF.

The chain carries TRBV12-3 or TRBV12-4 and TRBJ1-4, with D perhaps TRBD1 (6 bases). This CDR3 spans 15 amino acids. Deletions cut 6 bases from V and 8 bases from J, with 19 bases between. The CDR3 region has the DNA TGTGCCAGCAGATTGGGGGGCCCCCGCGACGAAAAACTGTTTTTT. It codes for CASRLGGPRDEKLFF.

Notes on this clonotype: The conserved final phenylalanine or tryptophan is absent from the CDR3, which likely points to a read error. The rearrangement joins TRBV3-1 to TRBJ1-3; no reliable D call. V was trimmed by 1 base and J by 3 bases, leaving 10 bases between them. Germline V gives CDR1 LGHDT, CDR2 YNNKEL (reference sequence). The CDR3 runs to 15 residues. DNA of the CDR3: TGTGCCAGCAGCCAAGGCGCCAGTGGTGGAAACACCATATATTCT. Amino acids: CASSQGASGGNTIYS.

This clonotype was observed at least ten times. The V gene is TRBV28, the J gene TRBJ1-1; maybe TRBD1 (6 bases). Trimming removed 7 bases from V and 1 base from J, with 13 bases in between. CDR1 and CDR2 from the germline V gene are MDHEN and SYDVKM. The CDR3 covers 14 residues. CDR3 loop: CASIEGVRNTEAFF. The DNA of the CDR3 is TGTGCCAGCATCGAGGGGGTTCGGAACACTGAAGCTTTCTTT.

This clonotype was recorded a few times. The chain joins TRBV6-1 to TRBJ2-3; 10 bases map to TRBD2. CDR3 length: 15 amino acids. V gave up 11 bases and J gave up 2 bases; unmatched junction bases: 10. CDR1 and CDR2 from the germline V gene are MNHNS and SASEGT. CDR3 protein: CAGTSGGADTDTQYF. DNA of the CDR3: TGTGCCGGCACAAGCGGGGGGGCCGACACAGATACGCAGTATTTT.

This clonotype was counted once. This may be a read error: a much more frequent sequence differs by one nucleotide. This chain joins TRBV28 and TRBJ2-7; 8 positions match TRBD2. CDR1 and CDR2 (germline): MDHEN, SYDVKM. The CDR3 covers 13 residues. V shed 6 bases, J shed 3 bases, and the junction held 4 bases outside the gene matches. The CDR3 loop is CASRSGLDYEQYF. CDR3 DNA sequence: TGTGCCAGCAGATCGGGACTAGACTACGAGCAGTACTTC. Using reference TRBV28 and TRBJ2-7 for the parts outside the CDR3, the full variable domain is DVKVTQSSRYLVKRTGEKVFLECVQDMDHENMFWYRQDPGLGLRLIYFSYDVKMKEKGDIPEGYSVSREKKERFSLILESASTNQTSMYLCASRSGLDYEQYFGPGTRLTVT.

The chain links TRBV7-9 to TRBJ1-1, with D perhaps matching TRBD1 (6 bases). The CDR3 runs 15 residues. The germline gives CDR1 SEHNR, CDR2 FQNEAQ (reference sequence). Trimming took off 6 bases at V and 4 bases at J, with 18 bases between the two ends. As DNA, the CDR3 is TGTGCCAGCAGACCCGATTTTGGGGGCCTCACTGAAGCTTTCTTT. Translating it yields CASRPDFGGLTEAFF.

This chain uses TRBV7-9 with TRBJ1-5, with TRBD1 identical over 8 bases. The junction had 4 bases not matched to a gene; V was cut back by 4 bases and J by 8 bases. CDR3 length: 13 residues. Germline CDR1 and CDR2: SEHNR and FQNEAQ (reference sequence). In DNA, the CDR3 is TGTGCCAGCAGCTCGGACAGGGTAGAGCCCCAGCATTTT. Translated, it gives CASSSDRVEPQHF.